The 27 T cell receptor beta chains below all came from one sample that was sequenced in a study of blood T cell repertoires in COVID-19. Using immunoSEQ multiplex PCR, the repertoire was profiled, and TCRdb retains in-frame clones only, with some absent. This sample yields hundreds of thousands of clones, of which around 80% are seen a single time; 8.2% belongs to the top ten. Sequenced sample: peripheral blood. Every receptor here comes from a woman aged 50 to 65 with acute or convalescent COVID-19.

This clone was counted a single time. The V call is TRBV7-9, the J call TRBJ1-3, with D possibly being TRBD1 (6 bases). The CDR3 has 16 amino acids. V lost 5 bases to trimming and J lost 0 bases, with 14 bases between them. Germline CDR1 SEHNR, CDR2 FQNEAQ (reference sequence). CDR3 protein: CASSVKGGSSGNTIYF. CDR3 in DNA: TGTGCCAGCAGCGTAAAAGGGGGAAGCTCTGGAAACACCATATATTTT. Full variable domain (rest looked up from reference TRBV7-9 and TRBJ1-3): DTGVSQNPRHKITKRGQNVTFRCDPISEHNRLYWYRQTLGQGPEFLTYFQNEAQLEKSRLLSDRFSAERPKGSFSTLEIQRTEQGDSAMYLCASSVKGGSSGNTIYFGEGSWLTVV.

V usage is TRBV29-1 and J usage is TRBJ2-5, with 11 bases aligning to TRBD2. The CDR3 has 17 residues. The germline V gene has CDR1 SQVTM and CDR2 ANQGSEA. V gave up 3 bases and J gave up 0 bases; unmatched junction bases: 9. CDR3: CSVDRVTSGAYQETQYF. The CDR3 DNA reads TGCAGCGTTGACAGGGTGACTAGCGGGGCTTACCAAGAGACCCAGTACTTC.

This rearrangement joins TRBV5-1 to TRBJ2-3; D unresolved. V was clipped by 3 bases and J by 4 bases, with 9 bases between them. In germline, CDR1 is SGHRS, CDR2 YFSETQ. The CDR3 is made up of 13 amino acids. CDR3 nucleotides: TGCGCCAGCAGCTCCCTAATCTCAGATACGCAGTATTTT. Translation gives CASSSLISDTQYF.

This chain connects TRBV27 to TRBJ2-2, with D maybe TRBD2 (6 bases). The CDR3 extends over 13 amino acids. Germline V gene lookup returns CDR1 MNHEY and CDR2 SMNVEV (reference sequence). Trimming shortened V by 7 bases and J by 4 bases, and 10 bases separated the two germline ends. The DNA of the CDR3 is TGTGCCAGCACCTTGGGGGGCACCGGGGAGCTGTTTTTT. Translation: CASTLGGTGELFF.

The chain uses TRBV11-2 and TRBJ1-4; 8 positions match TRBD1. This CDR3 comprises 16 residues. CDR1 SGHAT and CDR2 FQNNGV come from the germline V gene. Trimming took 1 base from V and 6 from J; bases not matched to a gene: 7. DNA for the CDR3: TGTGCCAGCAGCTTAGTAGCAGGGGGCTTTGATGAAAAACTGTTTTTT. The encoded protein is CASSLVAGGFDEKLFF.

This sequence joins TRBV5-8 and TRBJ2-7; a weak D match, TRBD1 (6 bases). The length of the CDR3 is 18 residues. Germline values: CDR1 SGHTS, CDR2 YDEGEE. Trimming cost V 0 bases and J 5 bases, with 24 bases left between them. CDR3 in amino acids: CASSLAGLSVQGIHEQYF. The CDR3 bases are TGTGCCAGCAGCTTGGCCGGGCTGTCAGTACAGGGTATCCACGAGCAGTACTTC. The entire variable domain, with the rest obtained from reference TRBV5-8 and TRBJ2-7, is as follows: EAGVTQSPTHLIKTRGQQATLRCSPISGHTSVYWYQQALGLGLQFLLWYDEGEERNRGNFPPRFSGRQFPNYSSELNVNALELEDSALYLCASSLAGLSVQGIHEQYFGPGTRLTVT.

The CDR3 protein is CATRGPGQFYEQYF. CDR3 sequence (DNA): TGTGCCACCAGAGGACCGGGACAGTTCTACGAGCAGTACTTC. This chain connects TRBV24-1 to TRBJ2-7, with 7 bases identical to TRBD1. J gave up 3 bases and V 7 bases, and 8 bases lay outside the gene matches. This CDR3 has 14 amino acids. Germline V gene data show CDR1 as KGHDR and CDR2 as SFDVKD.

The genes are TRBV14 and TRBJ2-3, with D possibly matching TRBD2 (6 bases). The germline CDR1 and CDR2 sequences are SGHDN and FVKESK. V dropped 0 bases and J dropped 8 bases, with 24 bases sitting between them. The CDR3 runs to 18 residues. The CDR3 here is CASSQDSYRGGTWVTQYF. The CDR3 DNA sequence: TGTGCCAGCAGCCAAGATTCGTACCGTGGTGGGACTTGGGTTACGCAGTATTTT.

The rearrangement uses TRBV12-3 or TRBV12-4 and TRBJ1-1; TRBD1 aligns across 7 bases. The J segment lost 4 bases and the V segment lost 5 bases, leaving 4 bases of the junction unmatched. The CDR3 totals 13 residues. CDR3 residues: CASSLGTATEAFF. CDR3 in DNA: TGTGCCAGCAGTCTTGGGACAGCCACTGAAGCTTTCTTT.

This chain connects TRBV28 to TRBJ2-1, with D hard to call. This CDR3 has 13 residues. Germline CDR1 is MDHEN and CDR2 is SYDVKM. V was clipped by 10 bases and J by 9 bases, with 19 bases between them. CDR3 loop: CATVQNPSGEQFF. The DNA of the CDR3 is TGTGCCACCGTCCAGAACCCATCGGGTGAGCAGTTCTTC.

With respect to this clone: This sample includes further DNA sequences coding for the same CDR3. V and J are TRBV11-3 and TRBJ2-3, with D unresolved. Germline CDR1 reads SGHNT; CDR2 reads YENEEA. V was pared by 5 bases and J by 5 bases, with 8 bases between. The CDR3 totals 12 residues. CDR3 loop: CASSPTGDTQYF. CDR3 sequence (DNA): TGTGCCAGCAGCCCGACTGGAGATACGCAGTATTTT.

This chain links TRBV7-2 with TRBJ1-4; tentative D call: TRBD1 (5 bases). In germline, CDR1 is SGHTA, CDR2 FQGNSA. CDR3 length equals 13 residues. With 0 bases removed from V and 8 bases from J, the gap between germline ends came to 7 bases. CDR3: CASSLAGGEKLFF. The CDR3 DNA reads TGTGCCAGCAGCTTAGCGGGGGGGGAAAAACTGTTTTTT.

The genes are TRBV5-1 and TRBJ2-1, with 8 bases identical to TRBD2. CDR1 SGHRS and CDR2 YFSETQ come from the germline V gene. This CDR3 has 14 amino acids. Trimming removed 8 bases from V and 1 base from J; junction bases left unmatched: 5. CDR3 nucleotide sequence: TGCGCCAGTTTTAGCGGGACGTCCTACAATGAGCAGTTCTTC. Its translation is CASFSGTSYNEQFF. Together with reference TRBV5-1 and TRBJ2-1, the CDR3 gives the full variable domain: KAGVTQTPRYLIKTRGQQVTLSCSPISGHRSVSWYQQTPGQGLQFLFEYFSETQRNKGNFPGRFSGRQFSNSRSEMNVSTLELGDSALYLCASFSGTSYNEQFFGPGTRLTVL.

This clone was picked up one time. This chain uses TRBV28 with TRBJ2-7, with 7 nucleotides matching TRBD1. This CDR3 is built from 14 residues. Germline trimming cut 6 bases from V and 3 bases from J; bases unmatched to any gene: 8. Germline values: CDR1 MDHEN, CDR2 SYDVKM. CDR3 sequence (DNA): TGTGCCAGCAGCTTTCAACAGGGGATCTACGAGCAGTACTTC. It specifies CASSFQQGIYEQYF.

This rearrangement joins TRBV2 to TRBJ2-3, with D maybe TRBD1 (6 bases). Trimming stripped 6 bases from V and 2 bases from J, with 15 bases between. The CDR3 has 15 residues. Germline V gene sequence: CDR1 SNHLY, CDR2 FYNNEI. The CDR3 DNA is TGTGCCAGCAGGGCCTCGGACAGCTACACAGATACGCAGTATTTT. As protein: CASRASDSYTDTQYF.

V gene TRBV20-1 combines with J gene TRBJ1-4; the D gene is possibly TRBD1 (5 bases). Trimming removed 3 bases at V and 7 bases at J, with 18 bases between. This CDR3 region has 15 residues. Germline CDR1 DFQATT, CDR2 SNEGSKA (reference sequence). The DNA for the CDR3 is TGCAGTGCTAGTCCGTCAGGGAGGAGGGGTGAAAAACTGTTTTTT. It yields the protein CSASPSGRRGEKLFF.

This chain uses TRBV28 with TRBJ1-5; D gene uncertain. V shed 2 bases and J shed 3 bases, with 8 bases lying between them. The CDR3 is 14 residues long. Germline CDR1 and CDR2: MDHEN and SYDVKM. The CDR3, as DNA: TGTGCCAGCAGTTTAGGCACCACCAATCAGCCCCAGCATTTT. Protein sequence: CASSLGTTNQPQHF.

V and J are TRBV24-1 and TRBJ2-1; 11 nucleotides line up with TRBD1. This CDR3 has 16 residues. V was clipped by 3 bases and J by 6 bases; unmatched bases: 6. The germline CDR1 and CDR2 sequences are KGHDR and SFDVKD. The CDR3 sequence is CATSDPGQGGLNEQFF. CDR3 DNA: TGTGCCACCAGTGATCCGGGACAGGGGGGCCTCAATGAGCAGTTCTTC.

This rearrangement joins TRBV2 to TRBJ2-1, with 8 positions matching TRBD2. The length of the CDR3 is 15 residues. Trimming cost V 4 bases and J 9 bases; bases outside gene matches: 11. Germline values: CDR1 SNHLY, CDR2 FYNNEI. The CDR3 reads CASSGTSPPESEQFF. Here the CDR3 DNA reads TGTGCCAGCAGTGGGACTAGCCCTCCGGAGAGTGAGCAGTTCTTC.

This clone was detected only a few times. This chain connects TRBV2 to TRBJ2-1; D is perhaps TRBD2 (5 bases). The CDR3 consists of 13 residues. Trimming cost V 4 bases and J 9 bases, with 13 bases left between them. Germline CDR1 reads SNHLY; CDR2 reads FYNNEI. The CDR3 reads CASSADLTLEQFF. The CDR3 DNA follows: TGTGCCAGCAGTGCGGACTTGACCCTTGAGCAGTTCTTC.

The chain joins TRBV10-1 to TRBJ2-7; 8 positions match TRBD1. The V segment lost 2 bases and the J segment 4 bases; nucleotides outside the gene matches: 4. Germline loops: CDR1 WNHNN, CDR2 SYGVQD (reference sequence). The CDR3 has 14 amino acids. The CDR3 nucleotides read TGCGCCAGCAGTGAGGGACAGGGCGGATACGAGCAGTACTTC. Amino acids: CASSEGQGGYEQYF.

The chain joins TRBV10-3 to TRBJ2-5, with 7 positions matching TRBD1. Gene TRBJ2-7 matches the end of the DNA better, so the J call may be wrong. CDR1 is ENHRY, CDR2 SYGVKD, per germline. This CDR3 has 13 amino acids. This chain's CDR3 is CARPWDRTYEQYF. The CDR3 DNA reads as TGTGCCAGGCCTTGGGACAGAACCTACGAGCAGTACTTC.

The V gene is TRBV6-5, the J gene TRBJ1-4, with a weak D call TRBD1 (6 bases). V was shortened by 2 bases and J by 8 bases, with 12 bases between the two germline ends. The CDR3 covers 14 residues. Germline CDR1 and CDR2: MNHEY and SVGAGI. The CDR3 sequence: CASSYISGAEKLFF. The DNA of the CDR3 is TGTGCCAGCAGTTACATATCAGGGGCGGAAAAACTGTTTTTT.

The chain couples TRBV5-1 to TRBJ1-1; D gene unclear. Per germline, CDR1 SGHRS and CDR2 YFSETQ. Trimming left V 4 bases short and J 6 bases short, with 16 bases between. The CDR3 contains 14 residues. CDR3 loop: CASSPVSGFPEAFF. In DNA, the CDR3 is TGCGCCAGCAGCCCGGTCAGCGGGTTTCCTGAAGCTTTCTTT.

This clone has just one count. The chain employs TRBV19 and TRBJ2-5; 9 positions agree with TRBD2. The germline CDR1 and CDR2 sequences are LNHDA and SQIVND (reference sequence). CDR3 length equals 17 residues. Germline trimming cut 0 bases from V and 0 bases from J; bases unmatched to any gene: 5. The CDR3 sequence: CASSIDKAGGHQETQYF. The CDR3 nucleotides are TGTGCCAGTAGTATAGACAAAGCGGGAGGCCACCAAGAGACCCAGTACTTC.

The chain employs TRBV5-4 and TRBJ2-1, with TRBD1 matching over 9 bases. The V gene end was trimmed by 1 base and the J gene end by 6 bases; junction bases not matched to a gene: 5. The length of the CDR3 is 15 residues. The germline V gene encodes CDR1 SGHNT and CDR2 YYREEE (reference sequence). CDR3 bases: TGTGCCAGCAGCTTGACCCTGGACAGGGGCAATGAGCAGTTCTTC. Protein: CASSLTLDRGNEQFF. Full variable domain (outside the CDR3, taken from reference TRBV5-4 and TRBJ2-1): ETGVTQSPTHLIKTRGQQVTLRCSSQSGHNTVSWYQQALGQGPQFIFQYYREEENGRGNFPPRFSGLQFPNYSSELNVNALELDDSALYLCASSLTLDRGNEQFFGPGTRLTVL.

The chain recombines TRBV27 with TRBJ2-7, with TRBD1 matching 10 bases. The CDR3 spans 14 residues. Germline V gene sequence: CDR1 MNHEY, CDR2 SMNVEV (reference sequence). V shed 4 bases and J 7 bases; nucleotides not matched to a gene: 7. The CDR3 DNA reads TGTGCCAGCAGTTCCAGGACAGGGGGACGGGAGCAGTACTTC. Amino acids: CASSSRTGGREQYF.